The entry that follows covers one T cell receptor beta chain sequence. Clones were sequenced by immunoSEQ multiplex PCR, and TCRdb holds only the in-frame ones, with some missing. This table has about 190,000 clones, around 80% appearing once. The sample is drawn from a study of blood T cell repertoires in COVID-19. The sequence derives from a woman of 80 years or more with active or convalescent COVID-19. Sequences were obtained from peripheral blood.

CDR3 in amino acids: CASSPQAGQVVNYGYTF. In DNA, the CDR3 is TGTGCCAGCAGCCCCCAAGCGGGACAAGTAGTTAACTATGGCTACACCTTC. V usage is TRBV9 and J usage is TRBJ1-2; maybe TRBD1 (6 bases). The CDR3 consists of 17 residues. The germline V gene has CDR1 SGDLS and CDR2 YYNGEE. V dropped 4 bases and J dropped 1 base, with 20 bases sitting between them.